This T cell receptor (beta chain) was recorded in a study of Ad26.COV2.S vaccination and SARS-CoV-2 variants (dated by TCRdb to about 2021). Context from the whole study: Donors in the vaccine arm were drawn from COV1001, a phase I-IIa trial of Ad26.COV2.S in healthy adults that was multicentre, randomized, double-blind and placebo-controlled. Dosing of Ad26.COV2.S was intramuscular, at either 5x10^10 or 1x10^11 viral particles, delivered as one shot or as two shots spaced 56 days apart. TCRbeta repertoire sequencing served as the tool for gauging how specific and how broad the SARS-CoV-2-reactive T cell receptors were following Ad26.COV2.S vaccination. The TCR-sequenced set comprised around 30 samples: 19 Ad26.COV2.S vaccine recipients, 5 placebo recipients and 8 SARS-CoV-2 convalescent individuals. Participants in the trial were split at random into five groups of five each, receiving low-dose or high-dose Ad26.COV2.S once or twice, or else placebo on both occasions. Investigators did not know the trial group allocation while performing experiments and assessing outcomes. On the study overall, not on this receptor specifically: After vaccination, substantial breadth of spike-specific CD8+ and CD4+ T cell responses was reported. Comparing responses between vaccine doses or regimens was not something the study was powered to do. Comparable non-spike TCR breadth was observed between vaccine and placebo recipients, consistent with only spike being contained in the vaccine. Ad26.COV2.S recipients had higher spike-specific TCR breadth than placebo recipients (P = 0.0014). The authors noted that the TCR breadth and depth analyses may have underestimated total T cell responses.

The germline V gene yields MDHEN for CDR1 and SYDVKM for CDR2. Clipping removes 11 bases from V and 3 bases from J, with 6 as the unmatched junction base count. The CDR3 holds 12 amino acids from the cysteine to the phenylalanine. Just the 36-base CDR3 DNA is kept, in frame starting at base 1. TCRbeta CDR3 regions were sequenced with the immunoSEQ Assay. After extraction, genomic DNA underwent amplification by bias-controlled multiplex PCR, followed by high-throughput sequencing. In the paper's pipeline: To quantify the absolute abundance of every unique TCRbeta CDR3 region, sequences were collapsed and filtered. T cell fraction was estimated by normalizing TCRbeta template counts to usable DNA, with usable DNA measured through amplification of reference genes found in all nucleated cells. Repertoire TCRs were annotated as SARS-CoV-2-specific when V gene, CDR3 amino acid sequence and J gene were exactly matched to a known reactive TCR set. The reference SARS-CoV-2 TCR set was obtained from MIRA and was filtered for enrichment in COVID-19-positive ImmuneCODE repertoires, whereby public or cross-reactive TCRs were removed. Based on the MIRA antigens, annotated TCRs were further analysed at the level of specific ORF or position within ORF. Breadth was defined as the number of annotated unique rearrangements divided by the total number of unique productive rearrangements, and depth was defined as the summed frequency of the annotated unique rearrangements. Two-sided Wilcoxon rank-sum tests were used to compare TCR breadth between groups. TCRdb took over this immuneACCESS table, retaining in-frame rearrangements with V and J assigned. Such tables are incomplete; in checked studies, under half of the missing clones stem from an unresolved V gene, and the remainder is unexplained. Clone size and the V and J calls come from that table; the DNA yielded D and trimming. For this sample the table gives 380,000 or so clones, of which roughly four fifths were detected only once. The ten most abundant clones make up nearly 7.5% of the sample.

As concerns this clone: What antigen it recognizes has not been identified. No base qualities exist here, and no much larger clone lies one base off it.

Sample treatment or condition, as interpreted from the label and publication: around 19 received Ad26.COV2.S at low or high dose, single or two shots; about 5 received placebo; per-sample allocation not given. Repertoires of vaccine and placebo recipients were sequenced from samples taken on day 63 after the first injection. In Cohort 1b, roughly 25 adults aged 18-55 years were enrolled at a single site in Boston, USA, between 29 July and 7 August 2020. Ad26.COV2.S was a replication-incompetent adenovirus type 26 vector that expressed a prefusion-stabilized SARS-CoV-2 spike protein derived from the original Wuhan strain.

Recombination connected TRBV28 to TRBJ1-1; TRBD1 lines up with 7 middle nucleotides. Material: peripheral blood, obtained in a trial of Ad26.COV2.S vaccine versus placebo. This sequence originates from a person between 18 and 65 years old who received the Ad26.COV2.S COVID-19 vaccine or a placebo. The base sequence is TGTGCCGGCCAAGGGGGCCACACTGAAGCTTTCTTT. Its protein is CAGQGGHTEAFF.